Listed below are T cell receptor beta chains from one sample, sequenced in a study of blood T cell repertoires in COVID-19. Sequencing was performed with immunoSEQ multiplex PCR; in TCRdb, only in-frame clones are kept and a portion is missing. Of about 84,000 clones listed, about 83% were seen once; the top ten hold roughly 30%. The sample comprised peripheral blood. Receptor source: an elderly woman with acute or convalescent COVID-19. The CDR3 runs from the conserved cysteine through the conserved F or W. The order of the fields is clone size, V gene, D gene, J gene, CDR3 DNA, CDR3 protein. D genes are given only for firm matches. Expanded clones get a size class; other rows say once, few or many, or leave the size out.

.	TRBV6-5	TRBD1	TRBJ2-7	TGTGCCAGCAGCCGGGACAGGGGCGGCTACGAGCAGTACTTC	CASSRDRGGYEQYF
once	TRBV7-2	.	TRBJ1-2	TGTGCCAGCAGCTTAGTAGGCAGCCAGGACTATGGCTACACCTTC	CASSLVGSQDYGYTF
.	TRBV7-2	.	TRBJ2-5	TGTGCCAGCAGCTTACGGGTTAGCAAAGAGACCCAGTACTTC	CASSLRVSKETQYF
.	TRBV27	.	TRBJ1-3	TGTGCCAGCAGTACACAACAGGGAACTGGAAACACCATATATTTT	CASSTQQGTGNTIYF
.	TRBV7-9	.	TRBJ1-5	TGTGCCAGCAGCCCTCCAGGCATTAGCAATCAGCCCCAGCATTTT	CASSPPGISNQPQHF
once	TRBV5-6	.	TRBJ2-1	TGTGCCAGCAGCAAAAGCGGGCTATACAATGAGCAGTTCTTC	CASSKSGLYNEQFF
.	TRBV5-6	.	TRBJ1-5	TGTGCCAGCAGCTTGATAGGGGAAGCTGATCAGCCCCAGCATTTT	CASSLIGEADQPQHF
.	TRBV9	.	TRBJ1-6	TGTGCCAGCAGCGTAGGGGGGGGATTTAATTCACCCCTCCACTTT	CASSVGGGFNSPLHF
once	TRBV5-1	TRBD1	TRBJ2-3	TGCGCCAGCAGCTTGGGGACAGGGACCACAGATACGCAGTATTTT	CASSLGTGTTDTQYF
few	TRBV12-3/TRBV12-4	.	TRBJ2-1	TGTGCCAGCAGTTTCCTACTAAATGAGCAGTTCTTC	CASSFLLNEQFF
.	TRBV28	TRBD2	TRBJ2-2	TGTGCCAGCAGAATCGGGACTAGATTGAGCGGGGAGCTGTTTTTT	CASRIGTRLSGELFF
.	TRBV20-1	.	TRBJ1-3	TGCAGTGCTAGTGCACAGGGAAACACCATATATTTT	CSASAQGNTIYF
.	TRBV4-3	.	TRBJ2-7	TGCGCCAGCAGCCAACGGAGGGGTACCTACGAGCAGTACTTC	CASSQRRGTYEQYF
.	TRBV27	TRBD1	TRBJ2-1	TGTGCCAGCAGTGGATGGACAGGCAATGAGCAGTTCTTC	CASSGWTGNEQFF
.	TRBV25-1	.	TRBJ1-2	TGTGCCAGCAGTGACGGGCGTAGGGGCGAGTACTACACCTTC	CASSDGRRGEYYTF
.	TRBV4-2	TRBD2	TRBJ2-2	TGTGCCAGCAGCCAAGAGCGGGGGAGGGCCATCGGGGAGCTGTTTTTT	CASSQERGRAIGELFF
many	TRBV28	.	TRBJ1-2	TGTGCCAGCAGTTTTAGGACAGTAAATAGGTATGGCTACACCTTC	CASSFRTVNRYGYTF
.	TRBV7-3	.	TRBJ2-7	TGTGCCAGCAGCTTCTCGGGATCAGGCTACGAGCAGTACTTC	CASSFSGSGYEQYF
.	TRBV19	.	TRBJ1-2	TGTGCCAGTAGGGATCCAGGGGAATTAGGAGGCTACACCTTC	CASRDPGELGGYTF
.	TRBV7-2	TRBD2	TRBJ2-1	TGTGCCAGCAGCTTGGGCGGGAGCCTATATGAGCAGTTCTTC	CASSLGGSLYEQFF
once	TRBV3-1/TRBV3-2	TRBD2	TRBJ2-7	TGTGCCAGCAGCCCCGCTAGCGGGACCCACGAGCAGTACTTC	CASSPASGTHEQYF
.	TRBV9	.	TRBJ2-7	TGTGCCAGCAGCGTAGCTGACAACTACGAGCAGTACTTC	CASSVADNYEQYF
.	TRBV7-2	TRBD2	TRBJ2-2	TGTGCCAGCAGCTTATCGGGACTAGCTGACACCGGGGAGCTGTTTTTT	CASSLSGLADTGELFF
once	TRBV9	.	TRBJ2-4	TGTGCCAGCAGCGTCGCGGCTAGCGTGGCAAACATTCAGTACTTC	CASSVAASVANIQYF
.	TRBV7-2	TRBD2	TRBJ2-7	TGTGCCAGCAGCTCACGGACTAGCGGGAGGGCCGGGGGCTACGAGCAGTACTTC	CASSSRTSGRAGGYEQYF
.	TRBV6-1	TRBD1	TRBJ2-1	TGTGCCAGCAGTGAAACCTGGGGGGGACAGGGGGCTGGTAGGCAGTTCTTC	CASSETWGGQGAGRQFF
.	TRBV2	.	TRBJ2-5	TGTGCCAGCAGCCCCACGGCACAGGGAAATGGAGAGACCCAGTACTTC	CASSPTAQGNGETQYF
once	TRBV6-5	.	TRBJ1-4	TGTGCCAGCAGTCCAAGGGGTTCAGATGAAAAACTGTTTTTT	CASSPRGSDEKLFF
few	TRBV18	TRBD1	TRBJ1-3	TGTGCCAGCTCACCCCGTGGGACAGGGGGCGAAAACACCATATATTTT	CASSPRGTGGENTIYF
.	TRBV3-1/TRBV3-2	TRBD2	TRBJ2-7	TGTGCCAGCAGCCGTCCCGGGACTAGCGGGAGGGCCTATTTC	CASSRPGTSGRAYF
once	TRBV5-6	TRBD2	TRBJ2-7	TGTGCCAGCAGCTTGCTCGCGGGAGGGCGCGAGCAGTACTTC	CASSLLAGGREQYF
.	TRBV24-1	TRBD1	TRBJ2-3	TGTGCCACCAGTGATTCAGACAGGGTCACAGATACGCAGTATTTT	CATSDSDRVTDTQYF
once	TRBV5-1	.	TRBJ2-5	TGCGCCAGCGGCTCGGGTTTCAATGAGAAGACCCAGTACTTC	CASGSGFNEKTQYF
.	TRBV4-3	TRBD1	TRBJ1-2	TGCGCCAGCAGCCAAGAACAGGGGCCCCCTATATCGTATGGCTACACCTTC	CASSQEQGPPISYGYTF
.	TRBV12-5	.	TRBJ2-7	TGTGCTAGTGGTTTGATCCAGTCGCAGTACTTC	CASGLIQSQYF
.	TRBV28	.	TRBJ1-5	TGTGCCAGCAGTTATGGGGGCGAAAATCAGCCCCAGCATTTT	CASSYGGENQPQHF
.	TRBV19	TRBD2	TRBJ2-1	TGTGCCAGTAGCCTCGGGACTAGCGGTGACAATGAGCAGTTCTTC	CASSLGTSGDNEQFF
.	TRBV5-1	.	TRBJ2-2	TGCGCCAGCAGCGGATACAGGTCCACCGGGGAGCTGTTTTTT	CASSGYRSTGELFF
.	TRBV5-1	TRBD2	TRBJ2-2	TGCGCCAGCAGCTTGGATGGGACTACGGGGATTGGCACCGGGGAGCTGTTTTTT	CASSLDGTTGIGTGELFF
.	TRBV19	.	TRBJ1-1	TGTGCCAGTAACGCGGAGGGGTTGAACACTGAAGCTTTCTTT	CASNAEGLNTEAFF
.	TRBV18	.	TRBJ1-1	TGTGCCAGCTCACCCGGGAACACTGAAGCTTTCTTT	CASSPGNTEAFF
few	TRBV4-1	TRBD1	TRBJ1-1	TGCGCCAGCAGACGTACAGGGGTCCGCAAAGCTTTCTTT	CASRRTGVRKAFF
.	TRBV24-1	TRBD1	TRBJ2-6	TGTGCCACCAGTGATTCCGGGACAGTCTTCTCTGGGGCCAACGTCCTGACTTTC	CATSDSGTVFSGANVLTF
few	TRBV19	TRBD1	TRBJ1-5	TGTGCCAGTACAACAGGGGGCTTCAATCAGCCCCAGCATTTT	CASTTGGFNQPQHF
.	TRBV2	TRBD1	TRBJ1-2	TGTGCCAGCAGTGCGGGGACAGGGAGGAATGGCTACACCTTC	CASSAGTGRNGYTF
once	TRBV4-3	TRBD1	TRBJ2-5	TGCGCCAGCAGCGTCGACAGGGGGCACCAAGAGACCCAGTACTTC	CASSVDRGHQETQYF
.	TRBV19	.	TRBJ2-3	TGTGCCAGTAGTTCCGGAGGAGACACAGATACGCAGTATTTT	CASSSGGDTDTQYF